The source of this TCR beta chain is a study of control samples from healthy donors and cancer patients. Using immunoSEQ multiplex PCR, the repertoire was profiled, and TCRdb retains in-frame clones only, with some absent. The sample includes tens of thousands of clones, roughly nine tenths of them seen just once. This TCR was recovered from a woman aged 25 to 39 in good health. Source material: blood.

The CDR3 spells CASSLAAYNEQFF. CDR3 coding DNA: TGTGCCAGCAGTCTGGCAGCCTACAATGAGCAGTTCTTC. J is TRBJ2-1 and V is TRBV12-3 or TRBV12-4; D gene uncertain. Trimming left V 5 bases short and J 2 bases short, with 7 bases between. This CDR3 is 13 amino acids long.